This record looks at one T cell receptor beta chain sequence and its context. The antigen remains unidentified. The entry originates in a study of post-analysis software for immune sequencing data. Study-wide findings and caveats: Comparison of patients with controls showed five TRBV segments more frequent in patients, TRBV5-6, TRBV5-1 and TRBV20-1 among them. In multiple sclerosis, normalized Chao1 diversity was significantly below that of controls. Batch-matched samples strongly co-clustered by F measure.

Presence of unique molecular identifiers characterized the TCR beta cDNA libraries. Yield was 500,000 to 600,000 cDNA molecules from around 1 to 9.1 million T cells. TCRdb used MiXCR to reprocess the PCR reads, holding one entry per CDR3 protein. The sample contains 500,000 to 600,000 distinct CDR3 sequences, roughly two fifths of which appear only once. In germline, CDR1 is MNHEY, CDR2 SVGAGI. The V end was cut by 1 base, the J end by 0 bases, with 10 bases between. There are 15 residues in the CDR3. This TCR was sampled from a girl between 10 and 17 years old with multiple sclerosis. The material sequenced was blood. This sequence joins TRBV6-5 and TRBJ2-7; D call uncertain. The CDR3, as DNA: TGTGCCAGCAGTTACTATAGTGATAGCTCCTACGAGCAGTACTTC. It translates to CASSYYSDSSYEQYF.